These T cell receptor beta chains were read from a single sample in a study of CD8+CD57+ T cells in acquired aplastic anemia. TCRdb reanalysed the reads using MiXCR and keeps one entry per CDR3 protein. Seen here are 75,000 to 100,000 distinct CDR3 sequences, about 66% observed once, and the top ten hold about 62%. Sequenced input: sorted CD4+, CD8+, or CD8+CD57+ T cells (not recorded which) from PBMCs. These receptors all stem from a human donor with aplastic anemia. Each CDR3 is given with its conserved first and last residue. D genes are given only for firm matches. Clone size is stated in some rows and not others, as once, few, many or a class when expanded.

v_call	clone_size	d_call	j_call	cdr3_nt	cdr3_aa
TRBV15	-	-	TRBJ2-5	TGTGCCACCAGCAGATCGCGTAAGCAGGAGGAGACCCAGTACTTC	CATSRSRKQEETQYF
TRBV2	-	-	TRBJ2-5	TGTGCCAGCACCGGGGGAAATCAAGAGACCCAGTACTTC	CASTGGNQETQYF
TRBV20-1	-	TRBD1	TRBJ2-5	TGCAGTGCGCCAGGGGGTGTGGAGACCCAGTACTTC	CSAPGGVETQYF
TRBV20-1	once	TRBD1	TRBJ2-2	TGCAGTGCTATGGACAGGGCGGTCGGGGAGCTGTTTTTT	CSAMDRAVGELFF
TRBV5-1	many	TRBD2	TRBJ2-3	TGCGCCAGCAGCTCTGGGACTAGCGGTCCCAGAGATACGCAGTATTTT	CASSSGTSGPRDTQYF
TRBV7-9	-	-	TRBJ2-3	TGTGCCAGCAGCACCACTACAAAGGATACGCAGTATTTT	CASSTTTKDTQYF
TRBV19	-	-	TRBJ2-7	TGTGCCAGTAGTTCCTGGGGGCAGAGTCACGAGCAGTACTTC	CASSSWGQSHEQYF
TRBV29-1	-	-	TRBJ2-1	TGCAGCGTTGCCGCAAACAATGAGCAGTTCTTC	CSVAANNEQFF
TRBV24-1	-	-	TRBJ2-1	TGTGCCACCAGCGAAGACCCTCCGGGGAACAATGAGCAGTTCTTC	CATSEDPPGNNEQFF
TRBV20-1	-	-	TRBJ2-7	TGCAGTGCTAGGAGGGACTACGAGCAGTACTTC	CSARRDYEQYF
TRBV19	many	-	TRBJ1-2	TGTGCCAGTAGTATAAGTACTAACTATGGCTACACCTTC	CASSISTNYGYTF
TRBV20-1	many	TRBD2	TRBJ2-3	TGCAGTGCAAGGACTAGCGGGCAACTCACAGATACGCAGTATTTT	CSARTSGQLTDTQYF
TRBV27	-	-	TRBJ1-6	TGTGCCAGCAGTTTCGGTGGCAATTCACCCCTCCACTTT	CASSFGGNSPLHF
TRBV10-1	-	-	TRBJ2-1	TGCGCCAGCAGTGAGCAGTACAATGAGCAGTTCTTC	CASSEQYNEQFF
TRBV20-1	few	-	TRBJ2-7	TGCAGTGCTAGAGATTTATACGGGAAAGCCTACGAGCAGTACTTC	CSARDLYGKAYEQYF
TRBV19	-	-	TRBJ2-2	TGTGCCAGTAGTATAGAACTAGCAACCGGGGAGCTGTTTTTT	CASSIELATGELFF
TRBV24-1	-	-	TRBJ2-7	TGTGCCTCCTACGAGCAGTACTTC	CASYEQYF
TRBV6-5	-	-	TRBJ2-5	TGTGCCAGCGGAAACCTCCAAGAGACCCAGTACTTC	CASGNLQETQYF
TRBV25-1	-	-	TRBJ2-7	TGTGCCAGCCCAGATGCAGGGGTAAAGCTTTACGAGCAGTACTTC	CASPDAGVKLYEQYF
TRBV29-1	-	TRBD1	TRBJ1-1	TGCAGCGTTAAACAGACAGGGGGCGGGACTGAAGCTTTCTTT	CSVKQTGGGTEAFF
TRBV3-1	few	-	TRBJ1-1	TGTGCCAGCAGCCAAGGATCAGAGAACACTGAAGCTTTCTTT	CASSQGSENTEAFF
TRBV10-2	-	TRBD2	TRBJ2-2	TGCGCCAGCAGTGGGACTAGCGGGAGGACCAACACCGGGGAGCTGTTTTTT	CASSGTSGRTNTGELFF
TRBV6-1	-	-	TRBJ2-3	TGTGCCAGCAGCGGGGCTAGGAGAACGCAGTATTTT	CASSGARRTQYF
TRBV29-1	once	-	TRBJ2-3	TGCAGCGTCCAGGCCAGGGGATATAAAGATACGCAGTATTTT	CSVQARGYKDTQYF
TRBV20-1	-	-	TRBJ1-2	TGCAGTGCTAGAGATCAGAAGAAGGATGGCTACACCTTC	CSARDQKKDGYTF
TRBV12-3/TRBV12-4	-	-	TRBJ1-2	TGTGCCAGCAGTTTGATGTTTTTGGGAGGGAACGATGGCTACACCTTC	CASSLMFLGGNDGYTF
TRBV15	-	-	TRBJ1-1	TGTGCCACCAGCAGGGGTGAAGCTCTTCTTGAAGCTTTCTTT	CATSRGEALLEAFF
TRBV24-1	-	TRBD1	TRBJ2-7	TGTGCCACCAGTGAGTACAGGGGCTACGAGCAGTACTTC	CATSEYRGYEQYF
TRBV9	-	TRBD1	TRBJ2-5	TGTGCCAGCAGCCCGGGGGACAGGGTACGGGAGACCCAGTACTTC	CASSPGDRVRETQYF
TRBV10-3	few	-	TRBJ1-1	TGTGCCATCAGTGTAGGGTGGGAGGGTAACACTGAAGCTTTCTTT	CAISVGWEGNTEAFF
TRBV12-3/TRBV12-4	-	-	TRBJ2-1	TGTGCCAGCAGTCTAACTGTAGGTGCGGGGCAGTTCTTC	CASSLTVGAGQFF